The TCR beta chain under discussion was sequenced for a study of metastatic and nonmetastatic thyroid tumors. About the research overall: It was across blood and tumor or nodule tissue from malignant and benign thyroid patients that repertoires were compared.

Original processing methods: A classifier of distant metastasis in papillary thyroid cancer was built from CDR3 differences (across clinicopathological groups). TCRdb redid the clone calls on the PCR reads using MiXCR. TCRdb, not the original authors, processed these V and J calls. The sample carries 45,000 to 55,000 clones, roughly a quarter recorded once. No treatment had been given to any patient before thyroid surgery. The CDR3 extends over 16 amino acids. In germline, CDR1 is DFQATT, CDR2 SNEGSKA (reference sequence). Trimming removed 6 bases at V and 2 bases at J, with 23 bases between. Study outcomes and limitations: It was reported that TCR beta diversity was significantly higher in malignant thyroid tumors than benign nodules, in blood and tumor.

For this clone: Antigen specificity is unknown.

V is TRBV20-1 and J is TRBJ2-7; D could derive from TRBD1 or TRBD2 (6 bases each). This receptor was taken from a male donor with papillary thyroid cancer or a benign thyroid nodule (not recorded which). Some clones in this sample may be carry-over from other donors' samples. Input material: blood. This CDR3 reads CSASEGGSFSAYEQYF. The CDR3 bases are TGCAGTGCATCCGAAGGGGGGTCATTTTCTGCCTACGAGCAGTACTTC.